This T cell receptor beta chain is from a study of identical twins. TCRdb ran MiXCR on the 5' RACE reads and lists one entry per CDR3 protein. The table shows 250,000 or so distinct CDR3 sequences, with approximately 8.3% occurring only once. As concerns this clonotype: Antigen: not known.

The CDR3 covers 13 residues. Germline V gene sequence: CDR1 SEHNR, CDR2 FQNEAQ (reference sequence). J lost 11 bases, V lost 1 base, and 4 bases had no gene match. Findings and limits, study-wide: Out-of-frame alpha sequences that twins shared showed excess low generation probability.

This sample was also put to use in a study of yellow fever vaccine responses in identical twins.

The specimen was CD8+ T cells sorted from blood. This receptor was taken from a woman younger than 35 in good health. The chain carries TRBV7-9 and TRBJ2-1; 8 bases align to TRBD2. The chain's CDR3 is CASSLVASGQQFF. The DNA of the CDR3 is TGTGCCAGCAGCTTAGTTGCTAGCGGGCAGCAGTTCTTC.